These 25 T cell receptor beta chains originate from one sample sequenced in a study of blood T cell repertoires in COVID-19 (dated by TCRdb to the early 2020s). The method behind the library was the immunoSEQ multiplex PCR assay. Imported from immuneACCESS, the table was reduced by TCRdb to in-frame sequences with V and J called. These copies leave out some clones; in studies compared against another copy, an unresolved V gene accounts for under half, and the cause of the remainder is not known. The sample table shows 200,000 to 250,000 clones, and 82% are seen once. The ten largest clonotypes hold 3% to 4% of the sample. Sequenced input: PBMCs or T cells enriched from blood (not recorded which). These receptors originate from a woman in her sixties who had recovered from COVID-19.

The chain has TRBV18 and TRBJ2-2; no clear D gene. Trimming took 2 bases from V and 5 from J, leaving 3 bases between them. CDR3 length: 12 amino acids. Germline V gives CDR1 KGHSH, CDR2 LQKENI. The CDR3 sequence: CASSPITGELFF. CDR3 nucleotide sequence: TGTGCCAGCTCACCAATAACCGGGGAGCTGTTTTTT.

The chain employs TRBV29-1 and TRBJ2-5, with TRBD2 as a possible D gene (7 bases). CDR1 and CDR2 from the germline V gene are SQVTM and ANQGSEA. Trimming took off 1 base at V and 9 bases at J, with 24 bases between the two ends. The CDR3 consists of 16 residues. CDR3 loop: CSVEVLGGPLIGAQYF. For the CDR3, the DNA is TGCAGCGTTGAAGTTCTGGGGGGGCCCTTAATTGGGGCCCAGTACTTC. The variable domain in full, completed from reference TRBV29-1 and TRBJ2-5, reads SAVISQKPSRDICQRGTSLTIQCQVDSQVTMMFWYRQQPGQSLTLIATANQGSEATYESGFVIDKFPISRPNLTFSTLTVSNMSPEDSSIYLCSVEVLGGPLIGAQYFGPGTRLLVL.

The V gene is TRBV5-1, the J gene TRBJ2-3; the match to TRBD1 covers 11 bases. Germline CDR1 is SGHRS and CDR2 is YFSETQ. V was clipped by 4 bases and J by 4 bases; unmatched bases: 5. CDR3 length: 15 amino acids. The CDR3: CASSAGTGGADTQYF. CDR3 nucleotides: TGCGCCAGCAGCGCAGGGACAGGGGGTGCAGATACGCAGTATTTT.

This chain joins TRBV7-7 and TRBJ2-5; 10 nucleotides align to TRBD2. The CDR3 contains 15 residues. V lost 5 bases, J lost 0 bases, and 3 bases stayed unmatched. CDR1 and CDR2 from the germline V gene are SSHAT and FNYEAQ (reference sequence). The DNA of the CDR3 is TGTGCCAGCAGCCAGGGACTAGCGCACCAAGAGACCCAGTACTTC. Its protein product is CASSQGLAHQETQYF.

Written as DNA, the CDR3 is TGTGCCAGCTCACCACCATGGACAGGGGGCAACACCGGGGAGCTGTTTTTT. Protein: CASSPPWTGGNTGELFF. The rearrangement uses TRBV18 and TRBJ2-2, with TRBD1 matching 11 bases. The CDR3 is made up of 17 amino acids. Germline V CDR1 and CDR2: KGHSH, LQKENI. V shed 0 bases and J 2 bases; nucleotides not matched to a gene: 2.

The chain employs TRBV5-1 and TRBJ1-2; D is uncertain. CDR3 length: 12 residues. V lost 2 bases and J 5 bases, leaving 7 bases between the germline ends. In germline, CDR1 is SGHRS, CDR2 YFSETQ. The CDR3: CASSFGVYGYTF. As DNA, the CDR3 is TGCGCCAGCAGCTTCGGAGTTTATGGCTACACCTTC.

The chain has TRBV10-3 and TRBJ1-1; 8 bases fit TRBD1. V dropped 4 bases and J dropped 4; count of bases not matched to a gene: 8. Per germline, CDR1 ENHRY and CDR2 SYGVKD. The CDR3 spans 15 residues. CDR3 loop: CAISGTQGASTEAFF. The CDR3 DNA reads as TGTGCCATCAGTGGAACGCAGGGGGCGAGCACTGAAGCTTTCTTT.

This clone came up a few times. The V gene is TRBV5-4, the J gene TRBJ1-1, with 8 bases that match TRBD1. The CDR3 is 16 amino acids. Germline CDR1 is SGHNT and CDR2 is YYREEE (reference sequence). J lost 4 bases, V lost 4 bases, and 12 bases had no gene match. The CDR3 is CASSTRQGPAGTEAFF. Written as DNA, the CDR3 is TGTGCCAGCAGCACGAGACAGGGGCCCGCGGGCACTGAAGCTTTCTTT.

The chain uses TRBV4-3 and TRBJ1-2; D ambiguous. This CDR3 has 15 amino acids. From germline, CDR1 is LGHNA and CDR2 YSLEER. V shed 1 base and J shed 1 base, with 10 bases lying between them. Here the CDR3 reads CASSQGIRLNYGYTF. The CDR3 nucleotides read TGCGCCAGCAGCCAAGGGATCAGACTTAACTATGGCTACACCTTC.

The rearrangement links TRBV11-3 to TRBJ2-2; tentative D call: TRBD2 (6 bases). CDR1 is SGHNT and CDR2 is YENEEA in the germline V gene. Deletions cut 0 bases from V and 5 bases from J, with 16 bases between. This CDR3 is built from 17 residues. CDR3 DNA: TGTGCCAGCAGCTTAGAACGGGACTCCCGAGGAACCGGGGAGCTGTTTTTT. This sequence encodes CASSLERDSRGTGELFF. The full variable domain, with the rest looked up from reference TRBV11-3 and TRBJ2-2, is EAGVVQSPRYKIIEKKQPVAFWCNPISGHNTLYWYLQNLGQGPELLIRYENEEAVDDSQLPKDRFSAERLKGVDSTLKIQPAELGDSAVYLCASSLERDSRGTGELFFGEGSRLTVL.

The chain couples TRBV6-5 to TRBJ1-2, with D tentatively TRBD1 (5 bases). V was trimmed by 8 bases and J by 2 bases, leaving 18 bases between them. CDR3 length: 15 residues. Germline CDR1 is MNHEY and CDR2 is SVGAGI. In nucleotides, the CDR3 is TGTGCCAGCCAGCCTGGGGCAGAGATCAACTATGGCTACACCTTC. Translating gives CASQPGAEINYGYTF.

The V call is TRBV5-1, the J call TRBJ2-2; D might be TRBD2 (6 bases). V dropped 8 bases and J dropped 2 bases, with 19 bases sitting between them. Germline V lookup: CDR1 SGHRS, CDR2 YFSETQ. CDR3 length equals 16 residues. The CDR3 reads CASTRRDSSNTGELFF. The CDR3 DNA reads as TGCGCCAGTACCCGCCGGGACTCCTCAAACACCGGGGAGCTGTTTTTT.

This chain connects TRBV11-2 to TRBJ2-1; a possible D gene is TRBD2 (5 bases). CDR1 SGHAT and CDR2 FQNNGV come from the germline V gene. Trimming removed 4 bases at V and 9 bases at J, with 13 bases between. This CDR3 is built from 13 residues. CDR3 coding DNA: TGTGCCAGCAGCTCCCTAAGGGAGAGTGAGCAGTTCTTC. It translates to CASSSLRESEQFF.

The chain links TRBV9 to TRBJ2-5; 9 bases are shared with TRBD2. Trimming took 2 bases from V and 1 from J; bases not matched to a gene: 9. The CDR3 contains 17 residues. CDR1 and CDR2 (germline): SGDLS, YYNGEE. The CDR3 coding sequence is TGTGCCAGCAGCGTGGGGGTGGCTAGCGGGGTCCAAGAGACCCAGTACTTC. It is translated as CASSVGVASGVQETQYF.

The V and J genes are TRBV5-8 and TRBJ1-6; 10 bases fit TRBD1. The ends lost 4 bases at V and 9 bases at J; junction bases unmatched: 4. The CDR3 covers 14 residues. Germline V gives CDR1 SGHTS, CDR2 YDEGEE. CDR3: CASSPGQGGSPLHF. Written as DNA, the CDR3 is TGTGCCAGCAGCCCAGGACAGGGGGGTTCACCCCTCCACTTT. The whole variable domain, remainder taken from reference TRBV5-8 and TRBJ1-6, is EAGVTQSPTHLIKTRGQQATLRCSPISGHTSVYWYQQALGLGLQFLLWYDEGEERNRGNFPPRFSGRQFPNYSSELNVNALELEDSALYLCASSPGQGGSPLHFGNGTRLTVT.

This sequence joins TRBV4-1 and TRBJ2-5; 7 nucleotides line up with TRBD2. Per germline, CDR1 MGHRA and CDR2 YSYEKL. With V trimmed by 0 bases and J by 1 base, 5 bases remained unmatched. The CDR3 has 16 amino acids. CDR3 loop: CASSQEKGLRQETQYF. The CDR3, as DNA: TGCGCCAGCAGCCAAGAAAAGGGACTACGCCAAGAGACCCAGTACTTC.

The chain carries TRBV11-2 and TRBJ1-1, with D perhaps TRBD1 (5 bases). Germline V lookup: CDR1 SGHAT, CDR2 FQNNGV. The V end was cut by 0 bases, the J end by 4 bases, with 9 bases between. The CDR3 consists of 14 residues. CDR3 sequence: CASSLDRQGTEAFF. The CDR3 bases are TGTGCCAGCAGCTTAGATCGGCAGGGCACTGAAGCTTTCTTT.

In nucleotides, the CDR3 is TGTGCCAGCAGCCATCGACTTGGGACAGGGGTCGAGCAGTACTTC. This sequence encodes CASSHRLGTGVEQYF. This chain connects TRBV5-8 to TRBJ2-7, with 10 bases identical to TRBD1. The CDR3 covers 15 residues. V was clipped by 4 bases and J by 6 bases; unmatched bases: 10. CDR1 and CDR2 (germline): SGHTS, YDEGEE.

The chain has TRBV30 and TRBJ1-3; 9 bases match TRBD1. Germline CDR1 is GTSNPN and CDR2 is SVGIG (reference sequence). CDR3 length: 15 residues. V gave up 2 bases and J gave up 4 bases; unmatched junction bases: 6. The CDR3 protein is CAWSPGDREGNTIYF. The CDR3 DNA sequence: TGTGCCTGGAGTCCAGGGGACAGGGAGGGAAACACCATATATTTT.

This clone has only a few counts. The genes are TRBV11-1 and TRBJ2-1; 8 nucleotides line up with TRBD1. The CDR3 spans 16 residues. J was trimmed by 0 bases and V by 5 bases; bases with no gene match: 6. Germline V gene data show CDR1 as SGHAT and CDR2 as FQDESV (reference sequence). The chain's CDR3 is CASSARTGISYNEQFF. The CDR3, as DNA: TGTGCCAGCAGCGCCAGGACAGGGATCTCCTACAATGAGCAGTTCTTC.

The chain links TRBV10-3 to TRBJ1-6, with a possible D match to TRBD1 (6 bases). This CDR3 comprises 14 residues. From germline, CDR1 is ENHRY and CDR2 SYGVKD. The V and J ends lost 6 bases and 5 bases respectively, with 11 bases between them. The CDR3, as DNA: TGTGCCATCAGCCCAGGGGAGAATAATTCACCCCTCCACTTT. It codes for CAISPGENNSPLHF.

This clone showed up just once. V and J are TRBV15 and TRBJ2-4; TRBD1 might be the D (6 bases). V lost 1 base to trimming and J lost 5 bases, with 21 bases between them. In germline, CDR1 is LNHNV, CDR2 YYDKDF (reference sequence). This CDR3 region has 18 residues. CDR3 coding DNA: TGTGCCACCAGCAGAGGGGACACTCGGGCGGTAGACCAAAACATTCAGTACTTC. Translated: CATSRGDTRAVDQNIQYF.

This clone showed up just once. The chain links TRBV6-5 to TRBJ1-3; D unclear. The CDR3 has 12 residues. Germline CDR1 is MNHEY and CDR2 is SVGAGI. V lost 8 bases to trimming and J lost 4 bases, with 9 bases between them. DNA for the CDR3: TGTGCCAGCCGAGAAAACGGAAACACCATATATTTT. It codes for CASRENGNTIYF.

CDR3 in DNA: TGTGCCAGCAGTTACTCGGACAGTCGCTCACCCCTCCACTTT. It yields the protein CASSYSDSRSPLHF. The chain uses TRBV6-5 and TRBJ1-6; D is possibly TRBD1 (6 bases). V was pared by 0 bases and J by 10 bases, with 10 bases between. This CDR3 contains 14 residues. Germline CDR1 is MNHEY and CDR2 is SVGAGI.

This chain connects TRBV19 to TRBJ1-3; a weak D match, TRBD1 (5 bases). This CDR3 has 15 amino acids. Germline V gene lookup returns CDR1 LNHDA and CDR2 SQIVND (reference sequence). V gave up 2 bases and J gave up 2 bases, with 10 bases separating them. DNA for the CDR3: TGTGCCAGTAGTATACCAGGGAACGCTGGAAACACCATATATTTT. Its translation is CASSIPGNAGNTIYF.